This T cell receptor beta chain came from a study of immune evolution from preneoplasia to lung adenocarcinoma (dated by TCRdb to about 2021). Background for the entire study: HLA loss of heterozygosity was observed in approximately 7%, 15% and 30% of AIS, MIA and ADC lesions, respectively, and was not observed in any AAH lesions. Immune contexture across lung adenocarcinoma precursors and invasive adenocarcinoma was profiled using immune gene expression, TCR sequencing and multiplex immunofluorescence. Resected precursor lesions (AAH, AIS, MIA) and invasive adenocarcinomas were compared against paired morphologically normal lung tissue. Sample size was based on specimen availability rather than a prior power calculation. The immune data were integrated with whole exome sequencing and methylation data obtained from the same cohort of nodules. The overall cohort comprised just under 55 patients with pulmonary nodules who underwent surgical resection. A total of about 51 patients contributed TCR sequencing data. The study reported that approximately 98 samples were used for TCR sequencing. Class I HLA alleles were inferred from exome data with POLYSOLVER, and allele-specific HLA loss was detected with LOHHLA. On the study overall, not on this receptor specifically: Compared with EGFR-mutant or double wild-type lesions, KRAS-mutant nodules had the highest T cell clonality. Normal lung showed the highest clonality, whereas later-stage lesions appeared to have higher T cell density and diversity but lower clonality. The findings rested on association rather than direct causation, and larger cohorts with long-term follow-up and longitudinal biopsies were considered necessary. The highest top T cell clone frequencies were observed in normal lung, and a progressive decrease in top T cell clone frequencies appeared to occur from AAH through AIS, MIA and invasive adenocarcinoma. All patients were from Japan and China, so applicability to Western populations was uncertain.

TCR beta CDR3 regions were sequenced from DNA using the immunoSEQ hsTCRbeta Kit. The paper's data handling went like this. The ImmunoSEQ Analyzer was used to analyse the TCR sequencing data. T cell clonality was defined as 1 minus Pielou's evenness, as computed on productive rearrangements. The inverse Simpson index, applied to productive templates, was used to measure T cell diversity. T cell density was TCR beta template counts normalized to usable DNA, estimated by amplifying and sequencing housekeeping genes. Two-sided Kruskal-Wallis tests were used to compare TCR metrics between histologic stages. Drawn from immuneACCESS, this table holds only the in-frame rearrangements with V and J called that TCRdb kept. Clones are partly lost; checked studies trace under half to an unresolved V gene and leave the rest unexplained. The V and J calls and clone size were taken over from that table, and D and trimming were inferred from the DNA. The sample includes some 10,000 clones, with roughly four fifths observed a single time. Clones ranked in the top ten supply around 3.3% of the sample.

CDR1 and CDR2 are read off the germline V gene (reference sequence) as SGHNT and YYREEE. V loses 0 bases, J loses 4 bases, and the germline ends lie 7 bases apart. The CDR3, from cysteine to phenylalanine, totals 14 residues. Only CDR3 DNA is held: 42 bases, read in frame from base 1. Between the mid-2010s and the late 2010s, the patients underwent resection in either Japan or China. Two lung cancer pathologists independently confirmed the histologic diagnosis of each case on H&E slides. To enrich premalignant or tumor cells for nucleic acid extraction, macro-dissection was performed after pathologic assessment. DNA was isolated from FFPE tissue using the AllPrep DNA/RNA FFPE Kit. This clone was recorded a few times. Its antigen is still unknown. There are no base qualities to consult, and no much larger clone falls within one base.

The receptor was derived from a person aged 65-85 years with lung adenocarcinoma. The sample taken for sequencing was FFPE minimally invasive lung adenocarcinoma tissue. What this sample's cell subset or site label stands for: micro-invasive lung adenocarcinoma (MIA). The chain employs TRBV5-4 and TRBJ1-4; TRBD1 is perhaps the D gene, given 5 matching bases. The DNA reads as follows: TGTGCCAGCAGCTTGGGAGGGGATAATGAAAAACTGTTTTTT. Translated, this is CASSLGGDNEKLFF.